This TCR beta chain was profiled in a study of blood T cell repertoires in COVID-19. Looking at the study overall: The origin of the acute and convalescent COVID-19 samples was the United States, Italy and Spain.

CDR3 size: 14 residues. V gave up 3 bases and J gave up 7 bases, with 15 bases separating them. Germline CDR1 reads MNHEY; CDR2 reads SMNVEV (reference sequence). Data came from immunoSEQ multiplex PCR; TCRdb stores just in-frame clones and leaves some out. The data hold fewer than 110,000 clones, with around 88% observed a single time. The sample taken for sequencing was peripheral blood. The sequence was obtained from a human donor in a cohort sampled during active COVID-19. This chain uses TRBV27 with TRBJ1-2; possible D gene TRBD1, 6 bases. The CDR3 nucleotides are TGTGCCAGCAGTTTTCGAGGGCAGGGGTCTGGCTACACCTTC. Protein product: CASSFRGQGSGYTF.